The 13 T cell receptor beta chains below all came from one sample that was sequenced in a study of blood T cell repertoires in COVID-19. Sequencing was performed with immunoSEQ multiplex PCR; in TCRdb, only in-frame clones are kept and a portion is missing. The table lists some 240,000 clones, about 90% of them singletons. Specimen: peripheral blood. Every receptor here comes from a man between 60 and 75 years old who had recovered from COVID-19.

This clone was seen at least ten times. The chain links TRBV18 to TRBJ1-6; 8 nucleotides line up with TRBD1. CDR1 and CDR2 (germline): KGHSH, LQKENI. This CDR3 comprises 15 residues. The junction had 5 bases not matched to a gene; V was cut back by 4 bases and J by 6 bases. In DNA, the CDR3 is TGTGCCAGCTCACGCGGTGGACAGGGTAATTCACCCCTCCACTTT. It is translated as CASSRGGQGNSPLHF.

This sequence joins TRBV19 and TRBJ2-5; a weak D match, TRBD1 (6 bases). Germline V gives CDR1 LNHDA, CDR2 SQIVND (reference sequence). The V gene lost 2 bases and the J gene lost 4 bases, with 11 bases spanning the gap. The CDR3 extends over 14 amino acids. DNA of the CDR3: TGTGCCAGTAGTATATCGCAGGGGCGAGAGACCCAGTACTTC. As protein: CASSISQGRETQYF.

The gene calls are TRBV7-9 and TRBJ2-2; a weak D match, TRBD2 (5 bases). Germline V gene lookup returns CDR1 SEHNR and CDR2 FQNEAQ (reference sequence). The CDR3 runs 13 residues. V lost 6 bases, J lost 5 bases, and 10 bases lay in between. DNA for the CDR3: TGTGCCAGCAGGACTCCGGGGACCGGGGAGCTGTTTTTT. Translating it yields CASRTPGTGELFF. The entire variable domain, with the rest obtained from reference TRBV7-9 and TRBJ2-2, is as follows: DTGVSQNPRHKITKRGQNVTFRCDPISEHNRLYWYRQTLGQGPEFLTYFQNEAQLEKSRLLSDRFSAERPKGSFSTLEIQRTEQGDSAMYLCASRTPGTGELFFGEGSRLTVL.

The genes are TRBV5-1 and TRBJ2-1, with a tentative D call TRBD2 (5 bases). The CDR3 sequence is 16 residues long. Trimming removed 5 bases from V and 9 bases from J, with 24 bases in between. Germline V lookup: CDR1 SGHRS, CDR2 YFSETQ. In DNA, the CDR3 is TGCGCCAGCAGAGTCGGGAACAGACTGCGGGCAGGTGAGCAGTTCTTC. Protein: CASRVGNRLRAGEQFF. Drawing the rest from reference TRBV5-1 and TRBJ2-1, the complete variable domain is KAGVTQTPRYLIKTRGQQVTLSCSPISGHRSVSWYQQTPGQGLQFLFEYFSETQRNKGNFPGRFSGRQFSNSRSEMNVSTLELGDSALYLCASRVGNRLRAGEQFFGPGTRLTVL.

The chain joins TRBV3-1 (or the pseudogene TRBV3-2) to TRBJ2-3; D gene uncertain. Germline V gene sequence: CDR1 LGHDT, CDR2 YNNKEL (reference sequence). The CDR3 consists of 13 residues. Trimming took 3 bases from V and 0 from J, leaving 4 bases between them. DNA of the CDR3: TGTGCCAGCAGCCACCTTAGCACAGATACGCAGTATTTT. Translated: CASSHLSTDTQYF.

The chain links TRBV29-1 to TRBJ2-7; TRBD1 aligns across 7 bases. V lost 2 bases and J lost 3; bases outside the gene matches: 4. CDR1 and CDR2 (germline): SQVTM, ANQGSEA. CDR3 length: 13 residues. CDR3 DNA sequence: TGCAGCGTTGAAACCGGGACAGTCTACGAGCAGTACTTC. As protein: CSVETGTVYEQYF.

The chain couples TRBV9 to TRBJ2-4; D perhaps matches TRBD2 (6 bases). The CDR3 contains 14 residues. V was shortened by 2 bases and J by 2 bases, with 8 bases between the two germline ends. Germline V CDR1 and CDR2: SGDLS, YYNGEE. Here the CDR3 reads CASSVGSTKNIQYF. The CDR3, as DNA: TGTGCCAGCAGCGTCGGGAGTACCAAAAACATTCAGTACTTC.

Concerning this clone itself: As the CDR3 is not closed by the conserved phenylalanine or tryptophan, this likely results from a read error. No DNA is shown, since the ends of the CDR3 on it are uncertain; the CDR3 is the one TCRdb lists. This CDR3 is CASSERFGWGGLHI. This sequence joins TRBV2 and TRBJ1-1; the table's D call, TRBD1, has no DNA check behind it. Germline CDR1 and CDR2: SNHLY and FYNNEI. The CDR3 comprises 14 residues, both ends counted.

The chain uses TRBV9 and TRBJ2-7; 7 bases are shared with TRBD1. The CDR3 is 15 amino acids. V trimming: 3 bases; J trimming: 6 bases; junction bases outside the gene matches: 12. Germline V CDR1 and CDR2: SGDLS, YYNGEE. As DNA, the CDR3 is TGTGCCAGCAGCGCATGGAGAGACAGGGTAGGCGAGCAGTACTTC. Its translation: CASSAWRDRVGEQYF.

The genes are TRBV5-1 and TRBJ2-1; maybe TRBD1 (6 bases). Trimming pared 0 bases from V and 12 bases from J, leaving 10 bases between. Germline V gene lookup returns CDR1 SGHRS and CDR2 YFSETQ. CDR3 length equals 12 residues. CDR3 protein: CASSLEGDRQFF. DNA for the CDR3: TGCGCCAGCAGCTTGGAGGGGGATAGGCAGTTCTTC.

The CDR3 region is CASNRQGSYEQYF. In nucleotides, the CDR3 is TGTGCCAGCAACCGACAGGGCTCCTACGAGCAGTACTTC. J is TRBJ2-7 and V is TRBV6-5; 7 positions match TRBD1. The CDR3 loop spans 13 amino acids. Germline V gives CDR1 MNHEY, CDR2 SVGAGI. With 7 bases clipped from V and 0 bases from J, the junction kept 3 bases outside the gene matches.

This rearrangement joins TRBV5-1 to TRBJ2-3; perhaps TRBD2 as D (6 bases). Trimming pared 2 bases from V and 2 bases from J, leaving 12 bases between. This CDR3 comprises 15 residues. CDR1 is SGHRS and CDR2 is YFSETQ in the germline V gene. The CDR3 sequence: CASSFMGLDTDTQYF. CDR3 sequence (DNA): TGCGCCAGCAGCTTTATGGGACTCGACACAGATACGCAGTATTTT.

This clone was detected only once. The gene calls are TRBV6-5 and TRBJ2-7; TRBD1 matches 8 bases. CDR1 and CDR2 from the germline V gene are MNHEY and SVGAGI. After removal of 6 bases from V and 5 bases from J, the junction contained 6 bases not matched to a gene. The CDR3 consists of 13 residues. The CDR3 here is CASSGQGFHEQYF. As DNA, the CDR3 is TGTGCCAGCAGCGGACAGGGTTTCCACGAGCAGTACTTC.